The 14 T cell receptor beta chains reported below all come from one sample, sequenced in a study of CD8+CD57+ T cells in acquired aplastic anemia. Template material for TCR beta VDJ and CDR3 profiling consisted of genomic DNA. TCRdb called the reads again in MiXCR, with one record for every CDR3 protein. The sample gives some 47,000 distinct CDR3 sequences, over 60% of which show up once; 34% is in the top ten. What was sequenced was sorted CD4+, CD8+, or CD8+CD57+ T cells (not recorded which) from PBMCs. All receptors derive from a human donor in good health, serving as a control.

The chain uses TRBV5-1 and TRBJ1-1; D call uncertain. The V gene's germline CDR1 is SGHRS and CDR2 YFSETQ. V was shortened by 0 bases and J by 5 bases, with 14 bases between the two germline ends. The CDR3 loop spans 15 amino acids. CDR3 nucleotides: TGCGCCAGCAGCTTGGGGGAGACGGTGGGGACTGAAGCTTTCTTT. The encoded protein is CASSLGETVGTEAFF.

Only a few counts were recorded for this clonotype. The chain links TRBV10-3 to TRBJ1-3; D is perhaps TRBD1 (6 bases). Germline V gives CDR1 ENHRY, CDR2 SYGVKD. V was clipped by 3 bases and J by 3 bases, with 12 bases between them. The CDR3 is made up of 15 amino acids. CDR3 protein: CAISDTGKFGNTIYF. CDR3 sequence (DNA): TGTGCCATCAGTGATACAGGGAAGTTTGGAAACACCATATATTTT.

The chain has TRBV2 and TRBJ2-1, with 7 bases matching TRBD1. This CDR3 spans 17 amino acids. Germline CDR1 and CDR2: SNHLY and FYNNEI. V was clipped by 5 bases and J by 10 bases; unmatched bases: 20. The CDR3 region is CASSHPTGTTINQEQFF. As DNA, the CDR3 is TGTGCCAGCAGTCACCCGACAGGGACCACAATTAATCAGGAGCAGTTCTTC.

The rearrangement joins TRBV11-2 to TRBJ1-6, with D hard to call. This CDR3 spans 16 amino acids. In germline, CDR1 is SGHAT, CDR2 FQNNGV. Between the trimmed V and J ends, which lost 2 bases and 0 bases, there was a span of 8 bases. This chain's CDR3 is CASSLRQSSYNSPLHF. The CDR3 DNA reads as TGTGCCAGCAGCTTACGCCAAAGCTCCTATAATTCACCCCTCCACTTT.

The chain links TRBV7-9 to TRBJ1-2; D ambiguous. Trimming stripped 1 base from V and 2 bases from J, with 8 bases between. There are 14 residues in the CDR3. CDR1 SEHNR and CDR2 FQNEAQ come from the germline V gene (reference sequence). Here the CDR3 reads CASSLVWENYGYTF. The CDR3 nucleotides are TGTGCCAGCAGCTTAGTTTGGGAGAACTATGGCTACACCTTC.

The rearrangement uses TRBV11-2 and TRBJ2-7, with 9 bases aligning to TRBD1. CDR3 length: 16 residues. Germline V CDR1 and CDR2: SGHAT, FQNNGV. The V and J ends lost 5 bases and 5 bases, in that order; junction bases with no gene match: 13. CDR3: CASSHSPGQGVHEQYF. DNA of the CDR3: TGTGCCAGCAGCCACAGCCCGGGACAGGGTGTCCACGAGCAGTACTTC. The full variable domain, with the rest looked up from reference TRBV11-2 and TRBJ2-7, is EAGVAQSPRYKIIEKRQSVAFWCNPISGHATLYWYQQILGQGPKLLIQFQNNGVVDDSQLPKDRFSAERLKGVDSTLKIQPAKLEDSAVYLCASSHSPGQGVHEQYFGPGTRLTVT.

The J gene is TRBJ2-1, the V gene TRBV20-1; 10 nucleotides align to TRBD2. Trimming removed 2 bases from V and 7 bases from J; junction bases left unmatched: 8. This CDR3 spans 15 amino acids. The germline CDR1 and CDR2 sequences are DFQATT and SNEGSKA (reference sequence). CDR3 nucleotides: TGCAGTGCTAGACCTCTAGCGGGGGCCTTGAATGAGCAGTTCTTC. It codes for CSARPLAGALNEQFF.

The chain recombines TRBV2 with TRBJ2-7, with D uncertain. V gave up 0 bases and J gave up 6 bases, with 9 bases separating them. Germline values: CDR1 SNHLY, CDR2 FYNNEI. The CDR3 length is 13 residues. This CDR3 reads CASSEASEAEQYF. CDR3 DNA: TGTGCCAGCAGTGAAGCGTCCGAGGCCGAGCAGTACTTC.

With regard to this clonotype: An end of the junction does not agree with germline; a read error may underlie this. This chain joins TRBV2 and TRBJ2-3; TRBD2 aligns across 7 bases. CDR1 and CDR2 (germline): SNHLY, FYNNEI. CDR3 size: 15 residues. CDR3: CAISEGRATNNEQYF. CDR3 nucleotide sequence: TGTGCCATCAGTGAGGGGAGGGCCACTAACAATGAGCAGTATTTT.

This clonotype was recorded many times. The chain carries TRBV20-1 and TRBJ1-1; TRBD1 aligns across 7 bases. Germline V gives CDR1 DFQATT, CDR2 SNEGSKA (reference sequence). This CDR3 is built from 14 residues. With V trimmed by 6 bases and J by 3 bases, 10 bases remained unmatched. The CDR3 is CSAKIVDRDTEAFF. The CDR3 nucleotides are TGCAGTGCCAAAATTGTAGACAGGGACACTGAAGCTTTCTTT.

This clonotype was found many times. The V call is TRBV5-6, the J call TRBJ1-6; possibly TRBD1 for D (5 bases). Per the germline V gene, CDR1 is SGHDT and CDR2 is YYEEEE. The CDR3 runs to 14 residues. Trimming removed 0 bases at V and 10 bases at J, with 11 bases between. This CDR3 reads CASSLGGVGSPLHF. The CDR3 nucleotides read TGTGCCAGCAGCTTGGGGGGGGTTGGGTCACCCCTCCACTTT. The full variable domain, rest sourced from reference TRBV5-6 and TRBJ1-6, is DAGVTQSPTHLIKTRGQQVTLRCSPKSGHDTVSWYQQALGQGPQFIFQYYEEEERQRGNFPDRFSGHQFPNYSSELNVNALLLGDSALYLCASSLGGVGSPLHFGNGTRLTVT.

This CDR3 reads CSADSGSSYEQYF. DNA for the CDR3: TGCAGTGCTGATAGCGGGAGCTCCTACGAGCAGTACTTC. J is TRBJ2-7 and V is TRBV20-1, with 9 bases that match TRBD2. The junction had 2 bases not matched to a gene; V was cut back by 5 bases and J by 0 bases. Per germline, CDR1 DFQATT and CDR2 SNEGSKA (reference sequence). The CDR3 extends over 13 amino acids.

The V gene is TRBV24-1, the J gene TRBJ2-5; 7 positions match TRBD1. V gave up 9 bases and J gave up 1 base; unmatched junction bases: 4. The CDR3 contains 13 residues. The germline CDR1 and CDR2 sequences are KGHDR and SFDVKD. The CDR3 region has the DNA TGTGCCACCGGACAGGAGGCCCAAGAGACCCAGTACTTC. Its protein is CATGQEAQETQYF.

In DNA form, the CDR3 reads TGTGCCAGCAGCTACGGACAGGGAGCCGGCGAGCAGTACTTC. Encoded protein: CASSYGQGAGEQYF. This chain links TRBV4-2 with TRBJ2-7, with TRBD1 identical over 8 bases. The CDR3 has 14 residues. In germline, CDR1 is LGHNA, CDR2 YNFKEQ. The J segment lost 6 bases and the V segment lost 5 bases, leaving 9 bases of the junction unmatched.